This T cell receptor beta chain was captured in a study of blood T cell repertoires in COVID-19. As for the study in general: PBMCs, B-cell-depleted T cells, or T cells were the source of the cDNA or gDNA that made up the material.

In the original processing: Using reference gene primer amplification, nucleated cell counts were estimated. Method: immunoSEQ multiplex PCR; TCRdb's copy keeps in-frame clones and lacks some. Clone size and V and J calls were adopted from that table, with D and trimming inferred from the DNA. The table records some 37,000 clones, about 87% of them present only once. CDR3 size: 17 residues. J was trimmed by 5 bases and V by 3 bases; bases with no gene match: 10. CDR1 is SGHNT, CDR2 YYREEE, per germline (reference sequence). The chain uses TRBV5-4 and TRBJ2-2, with 10 bases fitting TRBD2. The specimen sequenced was peripheral blood. This receptor was identified in a woman in her 70s with acute or convalescent COVID-19. CDR3 bases: TGTGCCAGCAGCTCTTCTAGCGGGAGAGGGCGGACCGGGGAGCTGTTTTTT. This encodes CASSSSSGRGRTGELFF.